The 6 T cell receptor beta chains below all came from one sample that was sequenced in a study of blood T cell repertoires in COVID-19. Repertoires were generated with immunoSEQ multiplex PCR, while TCRdb's copy carries only in-frame clones and drops some. This sample carries 300,000 to 450,000 clones, about 87% of them seen once, and the ten largest clones take about 3%. The sample was peripheral blood. These receptors were taken from a human donor in a cohort sampled during active COVID-19.

The chain carries TRBV19 and TRBJ2-4; TRBD1 matches at 9 bases. J gave up 3 bases and V 4 bases, and 10 bases lay outside the gene matches. The germline CDR1 and CDR2 sequences are LNHDA and SQIVND (reference sequence). The CDR3 covers 17 residues. CDR3 sequence (DNA): TGTGCCAGTAGTAAGCGCGGGGACAGGGCGGGCAAAAACATTCAGTACTTC. Its protein product is CASSKRGDRAGKNIQYF.

The genes are TRBV30 and TRBJ1-4; D may be TRBD1 (6 bases). V gave up 2 bases and J gave up 4 bases, with 20 bases separating them. CDR1 and CDR2 (germline): GTSNPN, SVGIG (reference sequence). The CDR3 has 17 amino acids. CDR3 residues: CAWSRVPGGRINEKLFF. In nucleotides, the CDR3 is TGTGCCTGGAGTAGAGTCCCCGGGGGGCGGATTAATGAAAAACTGTTTTTT.

The chain combines TRBV9 with TRBJ2-2, with D perhaps matching TRBD2 (5 bases). V was trimmed by 0 bases and J by 5 bases, leaving 20 bases between them. CDR1 is SGDLS and CDR2 is YYNGEE in the germline V gene. This CDR3 is 18 amino acids long. CDR3 coding DNA: TGTGCCAGCAGCGTAGAAATCGAGCGAGGGTCATTGACCGGGGAGCTGTTTTTT. This codes for CASSVEIERGSLTGELFF.

V usage is TRBV7-7 and J usage is TRBJ2-1; D not resolved. Trimming left V 4 bases short and J 4 bases short, with 23 bases between. The V gene's germline CDR1 is SSHAT and CDR2 FNYEAQ (reference sequence). The CDR3 is 18 residues long. CDR3 protein: CASSSSPSAVPPYNEQFF. For the CDR3, the DNA is TGTGCCAGCAGCTCCTCCCCCAGCGCAGTACCACCTTACAATGAGCAGTTCTTC. Looking up the rest from reference TRBV7-7 and TRBJ2-1 gives the full variable domain: GAGVSQSPRYKVTKRGQDVTLRCDPISSHATLYWYQQALGQGPEFLTYFNYEAQPDKSGLPSDRFSAERPEGSISTLTIQRTEQRDSAMYRCASSSSPSAVPPYNEQFFGPGTRLTVL.

This chain joins TRBV6-1 and TRBJ2-7, with TRBD2 as a possible D gene (5 bases). CDR1 and CDR2 from the germline V gene are MNHNS and SASEGT. Between the trimmed V and J ends, which lost 2 bases and 8 bases, there was a span of 7 bases. CDR3 length: 11 amino acids. CDR3 region: CASSEWTQQYF. Here the CDR3 DNA reads TGTGCCAGCAGTGAATGGACTCAGCAGTACTTC.

The rearrangement joins TRBV23-1 to TRBJ1-2; 8 bases match TRBD1. TRBV23-1 has ORF status, its function being uncertain. V trimming: 11 bases; J trimming: 6 bases; junction bases outside the gene matches: 5. This CDR3 has 11 residues. The CDR3 region is CAPRGRHGYTF. The CDR3 coding sequence is TGCGCCCCCAGGGGGCGTCATGGCTACACCTTC.